This TCR beta chain was sequenced for a study of blood T cell repertoires in COVID-19. Study-wide background: The United States, Italy and Spain were the sources of the acute and convalescent COVID-19 samples. Sources were T cells, B-cell-depleted T cells, or PBMCs; the material itself was cDNA or gDNA.

Per the study methods: Amplification of reference gene primers was used by the study to estimate nucleated cell counts. The data were produced by immunoSEQ multiplex PCR, yet TCRdb's version contains in-frame clones alone and is incomplete. V, J and clone size are those of that table, while D and trimming were read from the DNA. The sample yields 55,000 to 70,000 clones, roughly 92% seen once. CDR1 and CDR2 (germline): SGHVS, FQNEAQ. V lost 3 bases, J lost 5 bases, and 16 bases lay in between. The CDR3 is 15 amino acids. This chain connects TRBV7-8 to TRBJ1-1, with a weak D call TRBD1 (5 bases). The receptor was isolated from a human donor in a cohort sampled during active COVID-19. Sequencing was performed on peripheral blood. The CDR3 DNA reads TGTGCCAGCAGCTTTTCTGTAGGGGTCGGGACTGAAGCTTTCTTT. This gives the protein CASSFSVGVGTEAFF.